The clone carrying this T cell receptor (beta chain) has just a few counts. The sample is drawn from a study of blood T cell repertoires in COVID-19. Whole-study context: COVID-19 samples collected from the United States, Italy and Spain covered acute and convalescent phases. The analysed material was cDNA or gDNA that came from T cells, B-cell-depleted T cells, or PBMCs.

The germline V and J ends were trimmed by 7 bases and 4 bases, with 13 bases remaining between them. The CDR3 length is 13 residues. As originally analysed: Amplification from reference gene primers served as the basis for estimated nucleated cell counts. Here immunoSEQ multiplex PCR was the method, and the copy in TCRdb shows in-frame clones only, minus some. That table gives V, J and clone size, and the DNA gave D and trimming. The table records over 150,000 clones, 80% to 90% of them present only once. The clonotype comes from a woman of 80 years or more with acute or convalescent COVID-19. The chain couples TRBV12-3 or TRBV12-4 to TRBJ1-1; D perhaps matches TRBD1 (6 bases). Sample: peripheral blood. In nucleotides, the CDR3 is TGTGCCAGCACCCCAAGGGGGGGCACTGAAGCTTTCTTT. This sequence encodes CASTPRGGTEAFF.